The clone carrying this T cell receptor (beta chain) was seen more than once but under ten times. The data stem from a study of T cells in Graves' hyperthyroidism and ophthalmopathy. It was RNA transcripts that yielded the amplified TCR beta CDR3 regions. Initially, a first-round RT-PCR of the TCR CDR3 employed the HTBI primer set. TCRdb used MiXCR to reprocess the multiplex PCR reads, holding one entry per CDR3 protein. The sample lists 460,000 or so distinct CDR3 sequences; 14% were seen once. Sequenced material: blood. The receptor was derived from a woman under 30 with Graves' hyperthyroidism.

The CDR3 here is CASSPQGRLNQPQHF. In DNA, the CDR3 is TGTGCCAGCAGCCCCCAGGGGAGGTTGAATCAGCCCCAGCATTTT. The V call is TRBV11-2, the J call TRBJ1-5; TRBD1 might be the D (6 bases). CDR1 is SGHAT, CDR2 FQNNGV, per germline. Trimming left V 5 bases short and J 4 bases short, with 15 bases between. This CDR3 is built from 15 residues.